This entry is about one TCR beta chain. It was with unique molecular identifiers that the TCRbeta library was prepared. Using its own MiXCR run on the PCR reads, TCRdb lists one record per CDR3 protein. Among about 830,000 distinct CDR3 sequences listed, 16% were seen once. The germline V gene has CDR1 SGHDN and CDR2 FVKESK. The CDR3 loop spans 12 amino acids. Trimming left V 4 bases short and J 7 bases short, with 11 bases between. The data were taken from a study of T-cell reconstitution after alpha-beta-depleted transplantation in children. The rearrangement joins TRBV14 to TRBJ2-7; D not resolved. Sequenced material: PBMCs, mostly from graft donor cells, taken 360 days after TCRalphabeta/CD19-depleted stem cell transplant. The sequence was obtained from a male patient aged 10 to 17 who had a stem cell transplant for acute lymphoblastic leukemia, so the T cells may come from the graft donor. The DNA of the CDR3 is TGTGCCAGCAGCCCATTAGTGAGGGAGCAGTACTTC. Translating gives CASSPLVREQYF. Full variable domain (missing parts from reference TRBV14 and TRBJ2-7): EAGVTQFPSHSVIEKGQTVTLRCDPISGHDNLYWYRRVMGKEIKFLLHFVKESKQDESGMPNNRFLAERTGGTYSTLKVQPAELEDSGVYFCASSPLVREQYFGPGTRLTVT.